This TCR beta chain was retrieved from a study of blood T cell repertoires in COVID-19. This CDR3 is built from 13 residues. V gave up 7 bases and J gave up 3 bases, with 10 bases separating them. Germline assignment: CDR1 MDHEN and CDR2 SYDVKM. Participants, about 18 to 90 years old, spanned fewer than 25 US areas. Which cohort a participant joined came from the clinical history participants gave. Assay used: immunoSEQ multiplex PCR; TCRdb lists only in-frame clones, some missing. The data show hundreds of thousands of clones, 75% to 90% seen once. The rearrangement joins TRBV28 to TRBJ1-3; D is unresolved. Sequencing was performed on PBMCs or T cells enriched from blood (not recorded which). The receptor was derived from a man younger than 45 who had recovered from COVID-19. The CDR3 bases are TGTGCCAGCAATTCGGCAGGTGGAAACACCATATATTTT. This codes for CASNSAGGNTIYF.